Detailed here is one TCR beta chain. These data originate in a study of blood T cell repertoires in COVID-19. Study in general: Acute and convalescent COVID-19 samples came from the United States, Italy and Spain.

CDR3 length: 15 amino acids. Per germline, CDR1 SEHNR and CDR2 FQNEAQ (reference sequence). The V end lost 1 base, the J end lost 0 bases, and 7 bases lay between the germline ends. Per the original methods: Estimation of nucleated cell counts relied on the amplification of reference gene primers. Sequencing was performed with immunoSEQ multiplex PCR; in TCRdb, only in-frame clones are kept and a portion is missing. V and J calls and clone size are copied from that table; D and trimming were computed from the DNA. The data contain 300,000 to 450,000 clones, 88% of them singletons. Sequencing was done on a sample of PBMCs or T cells enriched from blood (not recorded which). The receptor comes from a young woman who had recovered from COVID-19. The chain has TRBV7-9 and TRBJ1-5; perhaps TRBD1 as D (6 bases). CDR3 DNA: TGTGCCAGCAGCTTAGAGGGGGATAGCAATCAGCCCCAGCATTTT. This sequence encodes CASSLEGDSNQPQHF.